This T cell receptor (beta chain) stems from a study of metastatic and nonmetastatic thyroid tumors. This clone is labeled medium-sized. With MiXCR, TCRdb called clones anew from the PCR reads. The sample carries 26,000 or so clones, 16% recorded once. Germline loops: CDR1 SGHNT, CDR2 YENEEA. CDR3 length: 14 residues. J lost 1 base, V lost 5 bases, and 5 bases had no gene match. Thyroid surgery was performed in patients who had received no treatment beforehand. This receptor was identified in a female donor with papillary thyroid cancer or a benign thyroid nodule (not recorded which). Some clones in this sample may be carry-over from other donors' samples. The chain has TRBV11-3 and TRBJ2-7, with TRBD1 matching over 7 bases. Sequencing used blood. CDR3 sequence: CASSTGTASYEQYF. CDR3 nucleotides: TGTGCCAGCAGCACCGGGACAGCGTCCTACGAGCAGTACTTC.